Listed here is a single T cell receptor (beta chain). The target antigen is unknown. All donors came from Russia, were Caucasian and healthy, and spanned ages about 6 to 100. This specimen comes from a study of blood T cells in healthy people across ages. Study conclusions and caveats: Getting older went along with TCR beta diversity per million T cells dropping roughly linearly.

Between the trimmed V and J ends, which lost 5 bases and 6 bases, there was a span of 7 bases. Germline values: CDR1 MNHEY, CDR2 SVGAGI. This CDR3 spans 12 amino acids. A second PCR, run for about 6 to 11 cycles, used a sample-barcoded 5' primer plus a J-beta primer mix. TCRdb passed the 5' RACE reads through MiXCR, listing each CDR3 protein once. Of 750,000 or so distinct CDR3 sequences listed, just under 25% were seen once; the top ten hold around 9.2%. These data were also reused for a study on T cells of mothers and their children. In that study: Donation came from a few healthy Caucasian mothers together with their six children. For related and unrelated pairs alike, thymic selection shapes TCR recombination output similarly.

The chain has TRBV6-5 and TRBJ2-2, with no clear D. The TCR was taken from a boy aged 5-17 years in good health. The specimen sequenced was blood. The DNA of the CDR3 is TGTGCCAGCAGTCGCCGGGCCGGGGAGCTGTTTTTT. Amino acid sequence: CASSRRAGELFF.